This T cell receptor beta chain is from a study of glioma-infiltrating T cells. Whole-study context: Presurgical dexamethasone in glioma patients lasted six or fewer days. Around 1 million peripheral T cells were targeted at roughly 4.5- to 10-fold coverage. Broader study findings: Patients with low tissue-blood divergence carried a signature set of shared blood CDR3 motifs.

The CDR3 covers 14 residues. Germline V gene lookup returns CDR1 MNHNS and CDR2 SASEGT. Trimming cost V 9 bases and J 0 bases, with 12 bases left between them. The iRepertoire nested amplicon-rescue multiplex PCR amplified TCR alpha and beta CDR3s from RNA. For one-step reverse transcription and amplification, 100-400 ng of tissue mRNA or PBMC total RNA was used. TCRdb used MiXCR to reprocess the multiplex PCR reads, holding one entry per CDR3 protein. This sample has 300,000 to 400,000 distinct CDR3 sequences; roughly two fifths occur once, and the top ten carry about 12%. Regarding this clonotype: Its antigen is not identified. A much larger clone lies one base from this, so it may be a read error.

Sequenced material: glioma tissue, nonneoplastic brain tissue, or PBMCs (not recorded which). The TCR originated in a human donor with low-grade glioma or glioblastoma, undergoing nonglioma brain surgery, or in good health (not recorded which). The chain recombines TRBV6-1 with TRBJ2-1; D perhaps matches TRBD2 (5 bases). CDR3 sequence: CASAAASSYNEQFF. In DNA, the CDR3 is TGTGCCAGTGCAGCGGCGAGCTCCTACAATGAGCAGTTCTTC.